This is a list of T cell receptor beta chains from one sample in a study of blood T cell repertoires in COVID-19. Clones were sequenced by immunoSEQ multiplex PCR, and TCRdb holds only the in-frame ones, with some missing. The data contain about 99,000 clones, approximately 79% of them singletons. Material for sequencing was peripheral blood. Every receptor here comes from a woman older than 75 with active or convalescent COVID-19. Each CDR3 is given with its conserved first and last residue. A D gene is named only where the DNA matches it firmly. The size field is filled for only some rows; it gives once, few, many or a size class.

NA	TRBJ2-7	TRBV21-1	NA	19	CASSKGGTSGRTRGYEQYF	TGTGCCAGCAGCAAAGGTGGGACTAGCGGGAGGACAAGGGGGTACGAGCAGTACTTC
NA	TRBJ2-2	TRBV24-1	NA	14	CATSDWQITGELFF	TGTGCCACCAGTGATTGGCAAATCACCGGGGAGCTGTTTTTT
TRBD1	TRBJ2-3	TRBV19	NA	16	CASSPRDGQGEDTQYF	TGTGCCAGTAGTCCCCGGGACGGACAGGGAGAAGATACGCAGTATTTT
NA	TRBJ1-3	TRBV18	NA	15	CASSPTESTGNTIYF	TGTGCCAGCTCACCAACAGAGTCGACTGGAAACACCATATATTTT
NA	TRBJ2-1	TRBV6-5	NA	12	CASRDSYNEQFF	TGTGCCAGCAGGGACAGCTACAATGAGCAGTTCTTC
TRBD1	TRBJ2-5	TRBV19	NA	14	CASGPGTGLETQYF	TGTGCCAGTGGTCCCGGGACAGGGTTGGAGACCCAGTACTTC
TRBD2	TRBJ2-1	TRBV24-1	NA	15	CATSDLAESYNEQFF	TGTGCCACCAGTGATCTAGCGGAATCTTACAATGAGCAGTTCTTC
NA	TRBJ2-1	TRBV28	NA	13	CASSLGGYNEQFF	TGTGCCAGCAGTTTGGGGGGATACAATGAGCAGTTCTTC
TRBD2	TRBJ2-2	TRBV28	NA	19	CASSFHGLAGGTNTGELFF	TGTGCCAGCAGTTTCCACGGACTAGCGGGAGGTACGAACACCGGGGAGCTGTTTTTT
TRBD1	TRBJ1-2	TRBV30	NA	14	CAWSSDRGNYGYTF	TGTGCCTGGAGTTCAGACAGGGGGAACTATGGCTACACCTTC
NA	TRBJ1-1	TRBV5-1	few	15	CASSFGGQMNTEAFF	TGTGCCAGCAGCTTTGGAGGACAGATGAACACTGAAGCTTTCTTT
TRBD2	TRBJ2-1	TRBV18	NA	16	CASSPAWGLSYNEQFF	TGTGCCAGCTCACCAGCTTGGGGACTAAGCTACAATGAGCAGTTCTTC
TRBD2	TRBJ2-1	TRBV6-5	NA	12	CASQGRGDEQFF	TGTGCCAGCCAGGGCCGGGGGGATGAGCAGTTCTTC
TRBD1	TRBJ1-2	TRBV10-3	NA	13	CAISTGEGYGYTF	TGTGCCATCAGCACAGGGGAAGGGTATGGCTACACCTTC
NA	TRBJ2-5	TRBV5-4	NA	12	CASSLRGETQYF	TGTGCCAGCAGCTTGAGGGGCGAGACCCAGTACTTC
NA	TRBJ2-1	TRBV29-1	NA	13	CSVQDGGYNEQFF	TGCAGCGTTCAGGACGGGGGTTACAATGAGCAGTTCTTC
NA	TRBJ2-1	TRBV11-3	once	16	CASSLASQLGVGEQFF	TGTGCCAGCAGCTTAGCTTCACAACTCGGGGTAGGGGAGCAGTTCTTC
TRBD2	TRBJ2-7	TRBV10-3	NA	13	CAISSGGSYEQYF	TGTGCCATCAGCAGCGGGGGCTCCTACGAGCAGTACTTC
TRBD1	TRBJ2-5	TRBV19	few	13	CASSRDSQETQYF	TGTGCCAGTAGTCGGGACAGTCAAGAGACCCAGTACTTC
TRBD2	TRBJ2-7	TRBV5-3	few	15	CARSDRTGGLHEQYF	TGTGCCAGAAGTGACAGGACGGGAGGGCTCCACGAGCAGTACTTC
TRBD2	TRBJ2-6	TRBV28	NA	18	CASRGGLAGYSGANVLTF	TGTGCCAGCAGGGGGGGACTAGCGGGATACTCTGGGGCCAACGTCCTGACTTTC
NA	TRBJ2-7	TRBV23-1	NA	14	CASSRRLAIYEQYF	TGCGCCAGCAGTCGAAGGCTAGCGATCTACGAGCAGTACTTC
TRBD1	TRBJ2-5	TRBV24-1	NA	14	CATSAAGGVETQYF	TGTGCCACCAGTGCGGCAGGGGGAGTAGAGACCCAGTACTTC
TRBD2	TRBJ2-7	TRBV7-6	NA	14	CASSLGAGVYEQYF	TGTGCCAGCAGCTTAGGCGCGGGAGTGTACGAGCAGTACTTC
TRBD2	TRBJ2-7	TRBV6-5	NA	15	CASRRLAGGTYEQYF	TGTGCCAGCAGACGACTAGCGGGAGGGACCTACGAGCAGTACTTC
TRBD2	TRBJ2-7	TRBV9	NA	17	CASSPLGTSGRRREQYF	TGTGCCAGCAGCCCCTTAGGGACTAGCGGGAGGAGAAGGGAGCAGTACTTC
NA	TRBJ2-3	TRBV21-1	NA	18	CASSNLAGDYPGTDTQYF	TGTGCCAGCAGCAACCTAGCGGGAGACTACCCTGGCACAGATACGCAGTATTTT
TRBD1	TRBJ1-1	TRBV7-3	NA	13	CASSRTTGQEPSF	TGTGCCAGCAGCCGAACGACGGGACAGGAGCCTTCATTT
NA	TRBJ2-7	TRBV5-6	NA	13	CASSLGVRYEQYF	TGTGCCAGCAGCTTGGGAGTCCGATACGAGCAGTACTTC
NA	TRBJ2-3	TRBV23-1	NA	18	CASSLTETRPGGADTQYF	TGCGCCAGCAGTCTAACCGAAACTCGGCCGGGTGGAGCTGATACGCAGTATTTT
TRBD1	TRBJ2-7	TRBV7-8	NA	15	CASSLGRDSSYEQYF	TGTGCCAGCAGCTTAGGACGGGACAGTTCGTACGAGCAGTACTTC
NA	TRBJ1-3	TRBV28	NA	15	CASSSTPGTGNTIYF	TGTGCCAGCAGTTCCACCCCAGGGACTGGAAACACCATATATTTT
NA	TRBJ1-1	TRBV11-2	NA	11	CASSQYTEAFF	TGTGCCAGCAGCCAATACACTGAAGCTTTCTTT
NA	TRBJ1-1	TRBV15	few	15	CATSRDLGGDTEAFF	TGTGCCACCAGCAGAGATCTGGGGGGGGACACTGAAGCTTTCTTT
TRBD1	TRBJ2-2	TRBV19	NA	15	CASSIDRGLTGELFF	TGTGCCAGTAGTATCGACAGGGGGCTCACCGGGGAGCTGTTTTTT
NA	TRBJ2-2	TRBV5-4	NA	15	CASSQRSGHTGELFF	TGTGCCAGCAGCCAAAGAAGCGGACACACCGGGGAGCTGTTTTTT
NA	TRBJ2-5	TRBV6-2/TRBV6-3	NA	15	CASSYFGLLAETQYF	TGTGCCAGCAGTTACTTTGGACTACTTGCGGAGACCCAGTACTTC